This T cell receptor beta chain stems from a study of identical twins. Unique molecular identifiers were present on cDNA, and template switching added a universal primer site. TCRdb passed the 5' RACE reads through MiXCR, listing each CDR3 protein once. The sample contains a few hundred thousand distinct CDR3 sequences, around a tenth of which appear only once. With respect to this clonotype: The antigen is undetermined.

Study results and caveats: Models underestimated out-of-frame TCR alpha sharing in monozygotic twins.

The trim removed 0 bases at V and 8 bases at J, leaving 8 bases unmatched. Germline CDR1 is SGHTA and CDR2 is FQGTGA. The CDR3 runs to 16 residues. In addition, the sample was reused for a study of yellow fever vaccine responses in identical twins.

The rearrangement joins TRBV7-3 to TRBJ2-1; 9 nucleotides match TRBD1. Sequencing was performed on PBMCs. This TCR derives from a woman aged 18-29 years in good health. The CDR3 region is CASSLTTGTGIDEQFF. Written as DNA, the CDR3 is TGTGCCAGCAGCTTAACCACCGGGACAGGGATCGATGAGCAGTTCTTC. The variable domain in full, completed from reference TRBV7-3 and TRBJ2-1, reads GAGVSQTPSNKVTEKGKYVELRCDPISGHTALYWYRQSLGQGPEFLIYFQGTGAADDSGLPNDRFFAVRPEGSVSTLKIQRTERGDSAVYLCASSLTTGTGIDEQFFGPGTRLTVL.